These T cell receptor beta chains were read from a single sample in a study of T cell repertoires in cytomegalovirus infection. Via MiXCR, TCRdb re-called the reads, giving one row per CDR3 protein. The sample shows around 350,000 distinct CDR3 sequences, approximately 18% of them seen only once. The sequencing input was PBMCs. These receptors came from a human donor in good health (CMV status not recorded). Some clones in this sample may be carry-over from other donors' samples. Both conserved end residues are part of each CDR3. Each record gives: D gene, CDR3 length, J gene, V gene, CDR3 protein. The D gene is left open where the match is weak.

D: TRBD1; length: 21; J: TRBJ1-1; V: TRBV5-6; CDR3: CASSLGPKRMVQGANTAEAFF
D: -; length: 15; J: TRBJ1-5; V: TRBV2; CDR3: CASSEDGQANQPQHF
D: -; length: 12; J: TRBJ1-5; V: TRBV12-5; CDR3: CASGDVAQPQHF
D: -; length: 13; J: TRBJ1-1; V: TRBV7-6; CDR3: CASTADANTEAFF
D: -; length: 14; J: TRBJ2-5; V: TRBV20-1; CDR3: CSANAGLGQETQYF
D: -; length: 13; J: TRBJ2-5; V: TRBV5-1; CDR3: CASSLAPSETQYF
D: -; length: 12; J: TRBJ1-1; V: TRBV7-9; CDR3: CASSLGGAEAFF
D: -; length: 16; J: TRBJ2-3; V: TRBV19; CDR3: CASSIDTGGGTDTQYF
D: TRBD2; length: 14; J: TRBJ2-1; V: TRBV19; CDR3: CASTSGSLSNEQFF
D: TRBD1; length: 13; J: TRBJ1-2; V: TRBV29-1; CDR3: CSGRDRGGYGYTF
D: -; length: 15; J: TRBJ2-7; V: TRBV4-1; CDR3: CASSQGGAPTYEQYF
D: TRBD1; length: 15; J: TRBJ1-5; V: TRBV28; CDR3: CASSFPDREGQPQHF
D: TRBD2; length: 17; J: TRBJ2-1; V: TRBV27; CDR3: CASRPTPTSGGWNEQFF
D: -; length: 13; J: TRBJ1-2; V: TRBV12-3/TRBV12-4; CDR3: CASSYQGGDGYTF
D: TRBD2; length: 15; J: TRBJ2-1; V: TRBV28; CDR3: CASRTARGAHNKQFF
D: TRBD1; length: 13; J: TRBJ1-2; V: TRBV12-3/TRBV12-4; CDR3: CASATGTNYGYTF
D: -; length: 16; J: TRBJ2-3; V: TRBV5-4; CDR3: CASSLGGTSRTDTQYF
D: -; length: 15; J: TRBJ1-1; V: TRBV7-6; CDR3: CASSLGGLRNTEAFF
D: -; length: 13; J: TRBJ2-2; V: TRBV6-1; CDR3: CASSEEGAGELFF
D: TRBD1; length: 13; J: TRBJ1-1; V: TRBV6-2/TRBV6-3; CDR3: CASSWTGGIEAFF
D: -; length: 13; J: TRBJ1-5; V: TRBV20-1; CDR3: CSASGRSNQPQHF
D: TRBD2; length: 15; J: TRBJ2-3; V: TRBV7-2; CDR3: CASSSWTSGIDTQYF
D: -; length: 14; J: TRBJ1-1; V: TRBV11-2; CDR3: CASSHRGADTEAFF